This T cell receptor (beta chain) was found in a study of CD8 T cells in Susac syndrome. Reverse transcription of about 0.45 to 1 ug RNA was carried out with random hexamers. TCRdb recomputed calls from the immunoSEQ multiplex PCR reads with MiXCR, one row per CDR3 protein. In the table there are more than 65,000 distinct CDR3 sequences, around 95% of which are singletons. The CDR3 is made up of 16 amino acids. Trimming took off 4 bases at V and 2 bases at J, with 13 bases between the two ends. Germline CDR1 is SGHDT and CDR2 is YYEEEE. This clonotype originated in a human donor in good health. This chain connects TRBV5-6 to TRBJ2-6; tentatively, D is TRBD1 or TRBD2 (5 bases each). Sequenced material: CD8+ T cells from PBMCs. This CDR3 is CASSRQGAPGANVLTF. The CDR3 bases are TGTGCCAGCAGCAGGCAGGGAGCTCCTGGGGCCAACGTCCTGACTTTC.